This T cell receptor beta chain was documented in a study of shared clonotypes between healthy human individuals. Naive CD8 populations comprised CD45RO-negative cells positively selected for CCR7, excluding terminally differentiated effector memory CD45RA+ cells. Adults of Caucasian background living in Nashville, Tennessee made up all donors. V gave up 9 bases and J gave up 4 bases, with 25 bases separating them. Germline-derived CDR1 and CDR2 are MNHEY and SMNVEV (reference sequence). This CDR3 comprises 17 residues. Sequencing was performed with immunoSEQ multiplex PCR; in TCRdb, only in-frame clones are kept and a portion is missing. Of hundreds of thousands of clones listed, roughly 94% are singletons.

V gene TRBV27 combines with J gene TRBJ1-5; weak D call: TRBD1 (5 bases). The receptor was isolated from a man aged 25 to 40 in good health. The sequencing input was naive CD8+ T cells sorted from blood. The CDR3 is CASSTSFRVGANQPQHF. In DNA, the CDR3 is TGTGCCAGTAGTACATCCTTTAGGGTCGGGGCAAATCAGCCCCAGCATTTT.